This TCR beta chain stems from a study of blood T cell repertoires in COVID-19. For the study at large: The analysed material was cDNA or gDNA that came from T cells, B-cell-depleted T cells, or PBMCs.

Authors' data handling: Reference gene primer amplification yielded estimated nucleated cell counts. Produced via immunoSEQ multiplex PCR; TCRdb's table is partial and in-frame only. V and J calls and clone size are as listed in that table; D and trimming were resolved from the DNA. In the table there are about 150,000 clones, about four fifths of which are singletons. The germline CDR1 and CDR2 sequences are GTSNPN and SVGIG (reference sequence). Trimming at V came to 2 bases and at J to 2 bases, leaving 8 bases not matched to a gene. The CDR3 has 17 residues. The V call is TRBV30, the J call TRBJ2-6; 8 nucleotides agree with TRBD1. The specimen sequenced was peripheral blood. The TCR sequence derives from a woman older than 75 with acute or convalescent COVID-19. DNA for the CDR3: TGTGCCTGGAGTTTCGAGACAGGGGTCCCTGGGGCCAACGTCCTGACTTTC. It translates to CAWSFETGVPGANVLTF.